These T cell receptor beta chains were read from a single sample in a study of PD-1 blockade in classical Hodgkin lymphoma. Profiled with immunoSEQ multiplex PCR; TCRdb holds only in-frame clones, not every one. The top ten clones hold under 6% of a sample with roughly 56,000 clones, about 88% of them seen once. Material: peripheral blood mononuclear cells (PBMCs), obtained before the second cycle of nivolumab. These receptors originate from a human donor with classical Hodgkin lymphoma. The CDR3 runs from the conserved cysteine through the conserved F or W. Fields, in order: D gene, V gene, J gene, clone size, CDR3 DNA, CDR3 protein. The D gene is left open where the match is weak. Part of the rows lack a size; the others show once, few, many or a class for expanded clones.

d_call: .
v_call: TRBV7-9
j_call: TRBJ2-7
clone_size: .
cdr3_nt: TGTGCCAGCAGCCCCTCGGGGCAAACCTACGAGCAGTACTTC
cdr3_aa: CASSPSGQTYEQYF

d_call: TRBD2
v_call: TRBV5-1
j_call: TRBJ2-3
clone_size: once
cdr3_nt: TGCGCCAGCAGCTTGGGACTAGCGGGGGCCGATACGCAGTATTTT
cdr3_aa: CASSLGLAGADTQYF

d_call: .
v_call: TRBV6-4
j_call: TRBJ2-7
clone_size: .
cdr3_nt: TGTGCCAGCCAGCGGCTTGAGAAAGGGGCCCTACCGATCGAGCAGTACTTC
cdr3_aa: CASQRLEKGALPIEQYF

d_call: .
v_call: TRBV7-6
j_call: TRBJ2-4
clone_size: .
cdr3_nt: TGTGCCAGCAGCTTGTGGGCATCTGGGGAAAACATTCAGTACTTC
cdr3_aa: CASSLWASGENIQYF

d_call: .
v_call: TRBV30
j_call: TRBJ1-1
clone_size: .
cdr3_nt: TGTGCCTGGATCCCTCGGGCAGATGGGAACACTGAAGCTTTCTTT
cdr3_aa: CAWIPRADGNTEAFF

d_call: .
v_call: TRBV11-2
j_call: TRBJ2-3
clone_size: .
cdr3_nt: TGTGCCAGCAGCTTAGCTGGGGGGAACACAGATACGCAGTATTTT
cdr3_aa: CASSLAGGNTDTQYF

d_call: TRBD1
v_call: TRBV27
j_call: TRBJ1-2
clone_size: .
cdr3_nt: TGTGCCAGCAGGGAGGGGGCGGGCTACACCTTC
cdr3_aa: CASREGAGYTF

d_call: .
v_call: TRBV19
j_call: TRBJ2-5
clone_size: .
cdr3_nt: TGTGCCAGTCAGGACCCCGGCGGCCAAGAGACCCAGTACTTC
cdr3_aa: CASQDPGGQETQYF

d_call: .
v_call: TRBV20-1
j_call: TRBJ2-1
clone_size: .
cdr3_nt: TGCAGTGCGTTGGGACACGACGAGCAGTTCTTC
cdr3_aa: CSALGHDEQFF

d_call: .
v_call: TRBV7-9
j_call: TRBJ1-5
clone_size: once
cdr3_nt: TGTGCCAGCAGCTTAAACACCCAGTCCCAGCATTTT
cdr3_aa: CASSLNTQSQHF

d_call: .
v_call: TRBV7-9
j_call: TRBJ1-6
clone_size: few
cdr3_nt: TGTGCCAGCAGCTTGGACGGAGATTCACCCCTCCACTTT
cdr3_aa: CASSLDGDSPLHF

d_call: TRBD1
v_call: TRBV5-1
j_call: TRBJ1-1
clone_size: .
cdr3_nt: TGCGCCAGCAGCTTAGGACAGGGTCGTGAAGCTTTCTTT
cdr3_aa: CASSLGQGREAFF

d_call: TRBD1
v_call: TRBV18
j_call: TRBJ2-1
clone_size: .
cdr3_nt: TGTGCCAGCCCCCCGAAGGGGGCGCGGTACAATGAGCAGTTCTTC
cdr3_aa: CASPPKGARYNEQFF

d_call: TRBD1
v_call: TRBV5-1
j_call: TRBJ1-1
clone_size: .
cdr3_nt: TGCGCCAGCAGCACCAGGACAGGGAGGGCCACTGAAGCTTTCTTT
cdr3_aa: CASSTRTGRATEAFF

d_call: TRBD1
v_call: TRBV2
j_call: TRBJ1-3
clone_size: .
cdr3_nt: TGTGCCAGCAGTGAACAACAGGGGGCTTATGGAAACACCATATATTTT
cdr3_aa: CASSEQQGAYGNTIYF

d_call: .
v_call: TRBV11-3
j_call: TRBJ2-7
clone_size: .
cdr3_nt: TGTGCCAGCAGCTTAGATTTGACTTCCGAGCAGTACTTC
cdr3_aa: CASSLDLTSEQYF

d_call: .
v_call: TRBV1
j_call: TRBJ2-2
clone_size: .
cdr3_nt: TGCACCAGCAGCCAAGAGGGGCAGGGGAGGTGCACCGGGGAGCTGTTTTTT
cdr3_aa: CTSSQEGQGRCTGELFF

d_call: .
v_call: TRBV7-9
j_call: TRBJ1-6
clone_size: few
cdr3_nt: TGTGCCAGCAGCTTCGGACAGAATAATTCACCCCTCCACTTT
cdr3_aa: CASSFGQNNSPLHF

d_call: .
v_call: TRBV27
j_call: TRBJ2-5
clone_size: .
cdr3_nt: TGTGCCAGCAGCTTCATACCGGGGAAAGAGACCCAGTACTTC
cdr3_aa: CASSFIPGKETQYF

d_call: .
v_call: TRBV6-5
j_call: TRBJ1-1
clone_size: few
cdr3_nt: TGTGCCAGCAGTTACTCGAGTTTAGGAAAGAACACTGAAGCTTTCTTT
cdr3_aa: CASSYSSLGKNTEAFF

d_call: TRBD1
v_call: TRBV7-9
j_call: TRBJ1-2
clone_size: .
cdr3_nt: TGTGCCAGCAGCTTTGGGACAGGGGGTCGTAACTATGGCTACACCTTC
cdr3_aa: CASSFGTGGRNYGYTF

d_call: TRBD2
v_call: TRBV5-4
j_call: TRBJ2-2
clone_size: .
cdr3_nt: TGTGCCAGCAGCTTGGAACTAGCGGGGGACGACGGGGAGCTGTTTTTT
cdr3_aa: CASSLELAGDDGELFF

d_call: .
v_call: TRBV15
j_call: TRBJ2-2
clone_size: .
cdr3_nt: TGTGCCACCAGCAGAGAAACCGGGGAGCTGTTTTTT
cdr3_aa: CATSRETGELFF

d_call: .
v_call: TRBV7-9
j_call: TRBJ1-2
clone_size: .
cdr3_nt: TGTGCCAGCAGCTTAGAGGTCGCTAACTATGGCTACACCTTC
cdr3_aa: CASSLEVANYGYTF